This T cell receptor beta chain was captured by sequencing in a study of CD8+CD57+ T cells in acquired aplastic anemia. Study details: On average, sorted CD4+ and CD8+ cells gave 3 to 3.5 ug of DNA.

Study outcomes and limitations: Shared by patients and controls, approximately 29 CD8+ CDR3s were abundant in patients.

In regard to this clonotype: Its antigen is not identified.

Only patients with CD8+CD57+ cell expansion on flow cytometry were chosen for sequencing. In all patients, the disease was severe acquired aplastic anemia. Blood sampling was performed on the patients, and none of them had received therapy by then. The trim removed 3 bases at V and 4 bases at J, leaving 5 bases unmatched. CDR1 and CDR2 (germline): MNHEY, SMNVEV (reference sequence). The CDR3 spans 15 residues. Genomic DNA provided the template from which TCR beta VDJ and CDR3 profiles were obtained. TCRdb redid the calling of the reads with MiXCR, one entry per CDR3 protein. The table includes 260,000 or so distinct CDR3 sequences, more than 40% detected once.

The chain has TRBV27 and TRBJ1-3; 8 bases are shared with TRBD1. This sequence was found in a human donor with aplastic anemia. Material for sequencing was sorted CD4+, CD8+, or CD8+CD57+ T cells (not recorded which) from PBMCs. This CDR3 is CASSFRQGHGNTIYF. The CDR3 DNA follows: TGTGCCAGCAGTTTCCGACAGGGGCACGGAAACACCATATATTTT.